This T cell receptor (beta chain) is drawn from a study of shared clonotypes between healthy human individuals. The CDR3 runs 9 residues. Germline V gene lookup returns CDR1 DFQATT and CDR2 SNEGSKA (reference sequence). The V and J ends lost 0 bases and 7 bases respectively, with 0 bases between them. Assay: immunoSEQ multiplex PCR; the TCRdb copy retains only in-frame clones and omits some. The sample includes fewer than 850,000 clones, roughly 91% seen only once; the top ten take 34%. This clone appeared a few times. The sample comprised memory CD8+ T cells from PBMCs. Subset: CD45RO+ cells pooled with CCR7-negative TemRA cells. The chain recombines TRBV20-1 with TRBJ1-2; unclear D gene. The clonotype originates from a young man in good health. Some clones in this sample may be carry-over from other donors' samples. CDR3 region: CSARDGYTF. CDR3 DNA sequence: TGCAGTGCTAGAGATGGCTACACCTTC.